This T cell receptor (beta chain) was identified during a study of shared clonotypes between healthy human individuals. Study-wide findings and caveats: Donors were few, which limited the genetic and exposure-history diversity represented. Sequencing depth was predicted to influence how clonotypes are shared among donors.

Worth noting for this clone: As yet, its antigen is unknown.

V was cut by 2 bases and J by 8 bases, with 10 bases left in between. In germline, CDR1 is SEHNR, CDR2 FQNEAQ (reference sequence). CDR3 length: 13 residues. The repertoire was sequenced with immunoSEQ multiplex PCR; TCRdb's copy has only in-frame clones and lacks some. The data contain 450,000 to 500,000 clones, around four fifths of them singletons. The V call is TRBV7-9, the J call TRBJ2-1, with D possibly being TRBD2 (6 bases). This receptor was obtained from a middle-aged woman in good health. Some clones in this sample may be carry-over from other donors' samples. Sequencing input: PBMCs. For the CDR3, the DNA is TGTGCCAGCAGCTTAAGGGCGGGGTATGAGCAGTTCTTC. As protein: CASSLRAGYEQFF.